The text below deals with one T cell receptor beta chain. Its antigen is not identified. TCRdb independently ran MiXCR on the reads; one entry per CDR3 protein. This table holds around 710,000 distinct CDR3 sequences, roughly 28% found once. Germline CDR1 SGDLS, CDR2 YYNGEE. V gave up 0 bases and J gave up 6 bases; unmatched junction bases: 4. This CDR3 has 15 residues. The sample belongs to a study of T cell repertoires in cytomegalovirus infection. Study-level information: Well-studied HLA-B-restricted CMV epitopes were used in the study alongside recently identified HLA-C-restricted ones.

The sequences come from cultured CD8+ T cells from PBMCs, collected from culture after CMV antigen stimulation. The receptor's source is a human donor in good health (CMV status not recorded). Some clones in this sample may be carry-over from other donors' samples. The chain recombines TRBV9 with TRBJ2-1; 9 positions match TRBD1. CDR3 sequence reads: CASSVGTGASNEQFF. The CDR3 bases are TGTGCCAGCAGCGTAGGGACAGGGGCCTCCAATGAGCAGTTCTTC.